The source of this T cell receptor beta chain is a study of cytomegalovirus exposure and HLA in healthy donors. In the PCR, 60 Vbeta and 13 Jbeta primers were used. Profiled with immunoSEQ multiplex PCR; TCRdb holds only in-frame clones, not every one. Here the sample spans tens of thousands of clones, about 83% being singletons. About this clone: What it binds is unknown.

Nominal health characterized the donors when sampled, though unrecorded immune exposures were likely. V shed 0 bases and J 7 bases; nucleotides not matched to a gene: 3. The germline V gene encodes CDR1 LNHNV and CDR2 YYDKDF (reference sequence). The CDR3 spans 14 residues. Study results and limitations: DRB1 showed the most TCR associations and HLA-C the fewest in a later analysis, as rates varied by HLA locus.

This chain links TRBV15 with TRBJ1-5; 7 bases match TRBD1. Sequenced: PBMCs. The clonotype comes from a human donor in good health. The CDR3 nucleotides read TGTGCCACCAGCAGAGACAGGGGGAACCAGCCCCAGCATTTT. Protein sequence: CATSRDRGNQPQHF.